This is a list of T cell receptor beta chains from one sample in a study of blood T cell repertoires in COVID-19. TCRdb keeps only in-frame clones here, not all; method: immunoSEQ multiplex PCR. The sample has about 59,000 clones; roughly four fifths are singletons. The sequencing sample was made of peripheral blood. These receptors were obtained from a human donor in a cohort sampled during active COVID-19. The CDR3 runs from the conserved cysteine through the conserved F or W. The D gene is left open where the match is weak. Clone size is shown for a subset of rows, as once, few, many or a class of expanded clone.

CASSLEGGSHQPQHF	TGTGCCAGCAGCTTAGAGGGAGGTAGCCATCAGCCCCAGCATTTT	-	-	TRBV7-2	TRBJ1-5
CASSTTGTGYTEAFF	TGTGCCAGCTCCACTACCGGGACAGGGTACACTGAAGCTTTCTTT	TRBD1	-	TRBV18	TRBJ1-1
CASSLDRGYGTQYF	TGTGCCAGCAGCTTGGATAGAGGATACGGGACCCAGTACTTC	-	-	TRBV5-4	TRBJ2-5
CASSLDRGLYNEQFF	TGTGCCAGCAGCCTGGACAGAGGACTCTACAATGAGCAGTTCTTC	-	-	TRBV6-2/TRBV6-3	TRBJ2-1
CATSRGGEQFF	TGTGCCACCAGTCGCGGAGGTGAGCAGTTCTTC	-	-	TRBV24-1	TRBJ2-1
CASKAGGPREQYF	TGTGCCAGCAAGGCGGGAGGGCCCCGGGAGCAGTACTTC	TRBD2	-	TRBV28	TRBJ2-7
CASSLVGVKPYEQYF	TGTGCCAGCAGTTTGGTCGGGGTAAAACCCTACGAGCAGTACTTC	-	-	TRBV28	TRBJ2-7
CASGDFSHTDTQYF	TGTGCCAGCGGAGACTTTTCTCACACAGATACGCAGTATTTT	-	-	TRBV11-2	TRBJ2-3
CASSLSGAGEETQYF	TGCGCCAGCAGCTTGAGTGGGGCGGGGGAAGAGACCCAGTACTTC	TRBD2	-	TRBV5-1	TRBJ2-5
CASSWTGRDTQYF	TGTGCCAGCAGTTGGACAGGGAGAGATACGCAGTATTTT	TRBD1	-	TRBV27	TRBJ2-3
CASSQETSGGYNEQFF	TGTGCCAGCAGCCAGGAGACTAGCGGGGGATACAATGAGCAGTTCTTC	TRBD2	-	TRBV4-2	TRBJ2-1
CASSYSSWGQSYEQYF	TGTGCCAGCAGTTACTCGAGTTGGGGGCAGTCCTACGAGCAGTACTTC	-	-	TRBV6-5	TRBJ2-7
CAWSGLASNSYEQYF	TGTGCCTGGAGCGGACTAGCGTCGAACTCCTACGAGCAGTACTTC	TRBD2	-	TRBV30	TRBJ2-7
CSVVWQGAHEQYF	TGCAGCGTTGTGTGGCAGGGGGCCCACGAGCAGTACTTC	TRBD1	-	TRBV29-1	TRBJ2-7
CSVVLGLDGYTF	TGCAGCGTTGTGCTGGGGCTAGACGGCTACACCTTC	-	once	TRBV29-1	TRBJ1-2
CASSAGDSFVGTQYF	TGTGCCAGCAGCGCTGGGGACAGCTTCGTGGGTACGCAGTATTTT	TRBD1	-	TRBV7-2	TRBJ2-3
CASSTTLGLAGSYNEQFF	TGTGCCAGCAGCACTACTCTTGGACTAGCGGGGTCCTACAATGAGCAGTTCTTC	TRBD2	-	TRBV11-3	TRBJ2-1